These 26 T cell receptor beta chains were all obtained from the same sample, sequenced in a study of cytomegalovirus exposure and HLA in healthy donors. 60 Vbeta and 13 Jbeta primers were used in PCR. TCRdb's copy holds only in-frame clones and misses some; the assay was immunoSEQ multiplex PCR. The sample lists some 130,000 clones, 80% occurring once. Specimen: PBMCs. The receptor set was obtained from a man aged 30 to 45 in good health.

The V call is TRBV30, the J call TRBJ1-1, with D unresolved. CDR3 size: 12 residues. The V end lost 2 bases, the J end lost 1 base, and 5 bases lay between the germline ends. Germline V gene lookup returns CDR1 GTSNPN and CDR2 SVGIG (reference sequence). The CDR3 reads CAWSRANTEAFF. The CDR3 DNA sequence: TGTGCCTGGAGTCGAGCGAACACTGAAGCTTTCTTT.

This clone was observed a few times. This chain uses TRBV10-3 with TRBJ1-5; D gene uncertain. V was trimmed by 5 bases and J by 3 bases, leaving 11 bases between them. The CDR3 covers 14 residues. The V gene's germline CDR1 is ENHRY and CDR2 SYGVKD. The CDR3 spells CAISSGGLNQPQHF. The CDR3 DNA is TGTGCCATCAGTTCGGGAGGGCTCAATCAGCCCCAGCATTTT.

The chain employs TRBV18 and TRBJ2-2; tentatively, D is TRBD2 (6 bases). V lost 1 base and J lost 4, with 7 bases in between. The CDR3 extends over 14 amino acids. Germline CDR1 reads KGHSH; CDR2 reads LQKENI. CDR3 in DNA: TGTGCCAGCTCACCACGGGACTCCACCGGGGAGCTGTTTTTT. This codes for CASSPRDSTGELFF.

A remark on this clone: A junction end diverges from the germline sequence, so it may reflect a read error. The rearrangement joins TRBV7-9 to TRBJ2-7, with D tentatively TRBD2 (6 bases). This CDR3 spans 14 amino acids. Germline V gene lookup returns CDR1 SEHNR and CDR2 FQNEAQ (reference sequence). The CDR3 coding sequence is TGTTCCAGCAGCTTAGGCGGGGCGACCTACGAGCAGTACTTC. Translated, it gives CSSSLGGATYEQYF.

The chain employs TRBV28 and TRBJ1-1; TRBD1 agrees at 8 bases. Trimming removed 4 bases from V and 5 bases from J; junction bases left unmatched: 6. In germline, CDR1 is MDHEN, CDR2 SYDVKM. The CDR3 contains 14 residues. The CDR3 reads CASSSAGGRTEAFF. The DNA for the CDR3 is TGTGCCAGCAGTTCGGCAGGGGGCCGGACTGAAGCTTTCTTT.

This chain joins TRBV29-1 and TRBJ1-2, with D possibly TRBD1 on 6 matching bases. This CDR3 has 11 amino acids. V was shortened by 7 bases and J by 4 bases, with 10 bases between the two germline ends. Germline CDR1 is SQVTM and CDR2 is ANQGSEA. CDR3 amino acids: CSGRDTYGYTF. The CDR3 bases are TGCAGCGGCCGGGACACCTATGGCTACACCTTC.

The chain recombines TRBV4-3 with TRBJ2-2, with 8 nucleotides matching TRBD1. Trimming took 1 base from V and 1 from J; bases not matched to a gene: 5. This CDR3 region has 17 residues. The germline CDR1 and CDR2 sequences are LGHNA and YSLEER. DNA for the CDR3: TGCGCCAGCAGCCAAGGGGCGGGACAGGAGAACACCGGGGAGCTGTTTTTT. It encodes CASSQGAGQENTGELFF.

The chain is built from TRBV5-4 and TRBJ2-7, with 10 bases identical to TRBD2. Germline CDR1 is SGHNT and CDR2 is YYREEE (reference sequence). The CDR3 contains 16 residues. The V and J ends lost 0 bases and 5 bases, in that order; junction bases with no gene match: 8. The CDR3 DNA follows: TGTGCCAGCAGCTTGGTCCCATCTAGCGGGAGACACGAGCAGTACTTC. This gives the protein CASSLVPSSGRHEQYF.

The rearrangement uses TRBV7-2 and TRBJ2-7; a weak D match, TRBD2 (5 bases). The CDR3 runs to 13 residues. Trimming took 5 bases from V and 3 from J, leaving 11 bases between them. From germline, CDR1 is SGHTA and CDR2 FQGNSA. For the CDR3, the DNA is TGTGCCAGCAGCCATTCCGGGGACTACGAGCAGTACTTC. The encoded protein is CASSHSGDYEQYF.

The gene calls are TRBV29-1 and TRBJ2-1; D is perhaps TRBD2 (5 bases). The germline V and J ends were trimmed by 6 bases and 0 bases, with 12 bases remaining between them. This CDR3 spans 14 amino acids. In germline, CDR1 is SQVTM, CDR2 ANQGSEA. The CDR3 here is CSVWTASSYNEQFF. The CDR3 region has the DNA TGCAGCGTGTGGACTGCGAGCTCCTACAATGAGCAGTTCTTC.

The rearrangement uses TRBV19 and TRBJ2-1; TRBD2 matches at 8 bases. V shed 6 bases and J 5 bases; nucleotides not matched to a gene: 12. CDR1 LNHDA and CDR2 SQIVND come from the germline V gene (reference sequence). This CDR3 is 16 amino acids long. For the CDR3, the DNA is TGTGCCAGTAGATCCGGAGGGACTAGGGGGGACAATGAGCAGTTCTTC. Amino acid sequence: CASRSGGTRGDNEQFF.

In this sample, this clone turned up once. The chain joins TRBV7-9 to TRBJ2-1, with 10 bases matching TRBD2. This CDR3 comprises 16 residues. In germline, CDR1 is SEHNR, CDR2 FQNEAQ (reference sequence). V lost 5 bases to trimming and J lost 2 bases; unmatched junction nucleotides: 6. For the CDR3, the DNA is TGTGCCAGCAGCCCCTCGCTAGCGGGAGCCTACAATGAGCAGTTCTTC. As protein: CASSPSLAGAYNEQFF.

The rearrangement joins TRBV7-9 to TRBJ2-7, with D maybe TRBD1 (5 bases). Trimming removed 4 bases at V and 3 bases at J, with 16 bases between. The CDR3 length is 15 residues. Germline CDR1 reads SEHNR; CDR2 reads FQNEAQ (reference sequence). The CDR3 coding sequence is TGTGCCAGCAGCTCAGGGCAAGCGAGGTACTACGAGCAGTACTTC. It yields the protein CASSSGQARYYEQYF.

The chain carries TRBV7-9 and TRBJ2-3; 7 bases line up with TRBD2. Germline V gene lookup returns CDR1 SEHNR and CDR2 FQNEAQ (reference sequence). The length of the CDR3 is 19 residues. The J segment lost 2 bases and the V segment lost 4 bases, leaving 18 bases of the junction unmatched. CDR3 nucleotides: TGTGCCAGCAGCTATCCGCGGGGGTCGCTACAGGCCGTCACAGATACGCAGTATTTT. It specifies CASSYPRGSLQAVTDTQYF. Full variable domain (missing parts from reference TRBV7-9 and TRBJ2-3): DTGVSQNPRHKITKRGQNVTFRCDPISEHNRLYWYRQTLGQGPEFLTYFQNEAQLEKSRLLSDRFSAERPKGSFSTLEIQRTEQGDSAMYLCASSYPRGSLQAVTDTQYFGPGTRLTVL.

V is TRBV6-5 and J is TRBJ1-1, with TRBD1 matching over 10 bases. The ends lost 6 bases at V and 5 bases at J; junction bases unmatched: 6. This CDR3 is 14 amino acids long. Per the germline V gene, CDR1 is MNHEY and CDR2 is SVGAGI. For the CDR3, the DNA is TGTGCCAGCAGCAGACAGGGGGCGAGGACTGAAGCTTTCTTT. It translates to CASSRQGARTEAFF.

This clone was recorded a few times. This chain links TRBV7-9 with TRBJ2-7; weak D call: TRBD1 (5 bases). Germline V gene data show CDR1 as SEHNR and CDR2 as FQNEAQ (reference sequence). The CDR3 extends over 12 amino acids. Trimming cost V 1 base and J 5 bases, with 6 bases left between them. CDR3 sequence: CASSLVGDEQYF. CDR3 DNA: TGTGCCAGCAGCTTAGTAGGGGACGAGCAGTACTTC.

J is TRBJ2-1 and V is TRBV20-1; D possibly corresponds to TRBD1 (5 bases). V was cut by 4 bases and J by 7 bases, with 5 bases left in between. Germline CDR1 reads DFQATT; CDR2 reads SNEGSKA (reference sequence). This CDR3 spans 10 amino acids. This CDR3 is CSAKGNEQFF. In DNA form, the CDR3 reads TGCAGTGCTAAGGGGAATGAGCAGTTCTTC.

This sequence joins TRBV30 and TRBJ2-1, with 12 positions matching TRBD2. This CDR3 is 14 amino acids long. V trimming: 3 bases; J trimming: 10 bases; junction bases outside the gene matches: 7. CDR1 is GTSNPN and CDR2 is SVGIG in the germline V gene (reference sequence). The CDR3 bases are TGTGCCTGGAGACCACTAGCGGGAGGAGAAGAGCAGTTCTTC. This sequence encodes CAWRPLAGGEEQFF.

The rearrangement links TRBV29-1 to TRBJ1-1; 7 bases are shared with TRBD1. J lost 0 bases, V lost 5 bases, and 3 bases had no gene match. CDR3 size: 13 residues. CDR1 is SQVTM and CDR2 is ANQGSEA in the germline V gene. This CDR3 reads CSVLGQLNTEAFF. The CDR3 region has the DNA TGCAGCGTTCTGGGACAGTTGAACACTGAAGCTTTCTTT.

The rearrangement joins TRBV19 to TRBJ1-4; D remains unclear. The V gene lost 10 bases and the J gene lost 8 bases, with 23 bases spanning the gap. The V gene's germline CDR1 is LNHDA and CDR2 SQIVND (reference sequence). The CDR3 spans 15 residues. The DNA of the CDR3 is TGTGCCATCTCCGAAGTCGGCGGGGTAACGGAAAAACTGTTTTTT. Its protein product is CAISEVGGVTEKLFF.

The chain links TRBV2 to TRBJ1-2; D remains ambiguous. This CDR3 region has 15 residues. Germline V gene sequence: CDR1 SNHLY, CDR2 FYNNEI. V was pared by 2 bases and J by 3 bases, with 13 bases between. The CDR3 DNA reads TGTGCCAGCAGTGAAAGGCCGACGGGAGACTATGGCTACACCTTC. It is translated as CASSERPTGDYGYTF.

The chain joins TRBV28 to TRBJ2-7; 7 bases match TRBD1. Germline assignment: CDR1 MDHEN and CDR2 SYDVKM. This CDR3 spans 12 amino acids. V lost 6 bases to trimming and J lost 5 bases; unmatched junction nucleotides: 4. The CDR3 DNA follows: TGTGCCAGCAGGACAGGGCGCGACGAGCAGTACTTC. Amino acids: CASRTGRDEQYF.

The genes are TRBV6-1 and TRBJ1-2; no definite D call. CDR1 MNHNS and CDR2 SASEGT come from the germline V gene. CDR3 length: 11 amino acids. V gave up 7 bases and J gave up 4 bases, with 7 bases separating them. The CDR3 protein is CASTPSYGYTF. In DNA, the CDR3 is TGTGCCAGCACCCCCAGCTATGGCTACACCTTC.

The CDR3 DNA reads TGCGCCAGCAGCGGCGGGGAGCCTTATGGCTACACCTTC. It yields the protein CASSGGEPYGYTF. This chain joins TRBV5-1 and TRBJ1-2; D remains unclear. Per the germline V gene, CDR1 is SGHRS and CDR2 is YFSETQ. The CDR3 consists of 13 residues. V dropped 4 bases and J dropped 5 bases, with 12 bases sitting between them.

In its sample, this clone was seen a few times. The gene calls are TRBV5-6 and TRBJ2-1; D is possibly TRBD1 (6 bases). Germline CDR1 is SGHDT and CDR2 is YYEEEE. V dropped 0 bases and J dropped 6 bases, with 13 bases sitting between them. This CDR3 has 15 amino acids. CDR3 region: CASSLGQGLGNEQFF. In DNA, the CDR3 is TGTGCCAGCAGCTTGGGGCAGGGGTTGGGCAATGAGCAGTTCTTC.

V is TRBV9 and J is TRBJ1-3; D uncertain. This CDR3 spans 12 amino acids. Trimming cost V 3 bases and J 5 bases, with 6 bases left between them. Germline V gene lookup returns CDR1 SGDLS and CDR2 YYNGEE. CDR3 residues: CASSDTRNTIYF. The DNA for the CDR3 is TGTGCCAGCAGCGATACAAGAAACACCATATATTTT.